One and the same sample provided the 4 T cell receptor beta chains below, sequenced in a study of blood T cells in healthy people across ages. Next came a second PCR, run for about 6 to 11 cycles, which used a sample-barcoded 5' primer along with a J-beta primer mix. Each CDR3 protein gets one entry after TCRdb re-called the 5' RACE reads with MiXCR. The table lists just under 750,000 distinct CDR3 sequences, around a fifth of them singletons. Sample: blood. These receptors all come from a man between 65 and 80 years old in good health.

This clonotype occurred a few times. The genes are TRBV19 and TRBJ1-2; D not resolved. V was trimmed by 3 bases and J by 7 bases, leaving 12 bases between them. The CDR3 is 13 residues long. Germline V gives CDR1 LNHDA, CDR2 SQIVND (reference sequence). The CDR3 region has the DNA TGTGCCAGTAGTATTAGCCGCAGCTCTGGCTACACCTTC. Protein: CASSISRSSGYTF.

The genes are TRBV6-1 and TRBJ2-5; D not certain. Near its end, the DNA agrees better with TRBJ2-7, so the J call may be wrong. CDR3 size: 14 residues. Germline V lookup: CDR1 MNHNS, CDR2 SASEGT. This chain's CDR3 is CASSERAATYEQYF. CDR3 bases: TGTGCCAGCAGTGAACGGGCGGCTACCTACGAGCAGTACTTC.

This clonotype was counted a few times. The chain employs TRBV28 and TRBJ2-1; 10 positions agree with TRBD2. This CDR3 has 14 residues. Germline V gene sequence: CDR1 MDHEN, CDR2 SYDVKM. V lost 6 bases, J lost 4 bases, and 3 bases stayed unmatched. CDR3 DNA sequence: TGTGCCAGCAGGGGACTAGCGCCTTACAATGAGCAGTTCTTC. Translated, it gives CASRGLAPYNEQFF.

This clonotype was counted between two and nine times. The V call is TRBV2, the J call TRBJ2-5, with no clear D. The CDR3 runs 11 residues. Germline assignment: CDR1 SNHLY and CDR2 FYNNEI. V dropped 1 base and J dropped 5 bases, with 2 bases sitting between them. This CDR3 is CASSEVETQYF. The CDR3 DNA reads TGTGCCAGCAGTGAAGTTGAGACCCAGTACTTC.